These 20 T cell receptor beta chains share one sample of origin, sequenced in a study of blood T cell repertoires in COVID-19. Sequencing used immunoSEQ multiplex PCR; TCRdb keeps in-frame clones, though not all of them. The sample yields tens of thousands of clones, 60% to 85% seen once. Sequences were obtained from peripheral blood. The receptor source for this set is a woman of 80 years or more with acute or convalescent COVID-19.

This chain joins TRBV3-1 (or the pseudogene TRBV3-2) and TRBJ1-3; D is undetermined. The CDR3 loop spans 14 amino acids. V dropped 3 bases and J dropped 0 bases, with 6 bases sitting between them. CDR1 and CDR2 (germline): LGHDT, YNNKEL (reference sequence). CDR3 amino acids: CASSQSHSGNTIYF. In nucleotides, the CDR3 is TGTGCCAGCAGCCAGAGTCACTCTGGAAACACCATATATTTT.

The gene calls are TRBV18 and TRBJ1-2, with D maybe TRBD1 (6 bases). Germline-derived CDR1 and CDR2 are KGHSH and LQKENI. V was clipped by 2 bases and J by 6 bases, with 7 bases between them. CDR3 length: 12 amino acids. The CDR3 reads CASSPAGDGYTF. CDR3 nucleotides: TGTGCCAGCTCACCAGCAGGGGATGGCTACACCTTC. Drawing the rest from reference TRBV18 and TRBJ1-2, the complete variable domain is NAGVMQNPRHLVRRRGQEARLRCSPMKGHSHVYWYRQLPEEGLKFMVYLQKENIIDESGMPKERFSAEFPKEGPSILRIQQVVRGDSAAYFCASSPAGDGYTFGSGTRLTVV.

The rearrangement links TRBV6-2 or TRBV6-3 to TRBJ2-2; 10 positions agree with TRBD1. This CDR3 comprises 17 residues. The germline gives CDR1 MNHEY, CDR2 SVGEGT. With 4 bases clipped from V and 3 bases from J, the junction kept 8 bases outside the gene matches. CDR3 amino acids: CASSSFPGTGDTGELFF. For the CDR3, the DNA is TGTGCCAGCAGTTCATTTCCCGGGACAGGGGACACCGGGGAGCTGTTTTTT.

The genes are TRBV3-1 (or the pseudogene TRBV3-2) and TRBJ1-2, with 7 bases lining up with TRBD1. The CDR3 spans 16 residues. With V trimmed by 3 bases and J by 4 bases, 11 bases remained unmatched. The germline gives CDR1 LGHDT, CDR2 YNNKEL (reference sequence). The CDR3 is CASSHLGTAETYGYTF. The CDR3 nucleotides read TGTGCCAGCAGCCACCTAGGGACAGCCGAGACCTATGGCTACACCTTC.

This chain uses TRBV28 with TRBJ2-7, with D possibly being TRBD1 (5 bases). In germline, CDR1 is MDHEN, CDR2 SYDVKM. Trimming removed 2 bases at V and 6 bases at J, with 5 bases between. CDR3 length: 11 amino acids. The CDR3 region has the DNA TGTGCCAGCAGTTTAAGGGGCGAGCAGTACTTC. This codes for CASSLRGEQYF.

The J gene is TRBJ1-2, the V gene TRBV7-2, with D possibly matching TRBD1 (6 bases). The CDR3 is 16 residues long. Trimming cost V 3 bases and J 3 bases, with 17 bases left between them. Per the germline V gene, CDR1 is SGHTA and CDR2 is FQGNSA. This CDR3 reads CASSLRWTEDDYGYTF. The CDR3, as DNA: TGTGCCAGCAGCTTGCGGTGGACAGAAGACGACTATGGCTACACCTTC.

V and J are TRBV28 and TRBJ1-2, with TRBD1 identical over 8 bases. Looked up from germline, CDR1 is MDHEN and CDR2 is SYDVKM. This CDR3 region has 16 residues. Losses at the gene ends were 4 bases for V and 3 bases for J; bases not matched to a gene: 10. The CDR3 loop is CASSSPLGQGHYGYTF. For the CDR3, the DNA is TGTGCCAGCAGTTCCCCCCTAGGACAGGGCCACTATGGCTACACCTTC.

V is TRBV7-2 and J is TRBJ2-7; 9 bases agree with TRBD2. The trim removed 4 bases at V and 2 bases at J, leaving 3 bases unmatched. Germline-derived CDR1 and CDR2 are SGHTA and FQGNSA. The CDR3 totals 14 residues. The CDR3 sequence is CASSSASGTYEQYF. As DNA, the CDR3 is TGTGCCAGCAGCTCCGCTAGCGGGACCTACGAGCAGTACTTC.

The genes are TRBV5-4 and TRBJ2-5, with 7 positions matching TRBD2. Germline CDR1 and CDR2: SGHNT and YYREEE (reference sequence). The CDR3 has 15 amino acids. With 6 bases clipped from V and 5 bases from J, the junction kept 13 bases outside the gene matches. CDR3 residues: CASMGSGTAGETQYF. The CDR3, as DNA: TGTGCCAGCATGGGGAGCGGGACCGCGGGGGAGACCCAGTACTTC.

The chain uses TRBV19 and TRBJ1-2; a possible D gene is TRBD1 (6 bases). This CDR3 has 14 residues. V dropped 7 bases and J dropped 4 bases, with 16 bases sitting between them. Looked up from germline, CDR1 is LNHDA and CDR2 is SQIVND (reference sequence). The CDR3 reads CASTGQPPSYGYTF. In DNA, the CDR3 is TGTGCCAGTACCGGACAGCCTCCATCCTATGGCTACACCTTC.

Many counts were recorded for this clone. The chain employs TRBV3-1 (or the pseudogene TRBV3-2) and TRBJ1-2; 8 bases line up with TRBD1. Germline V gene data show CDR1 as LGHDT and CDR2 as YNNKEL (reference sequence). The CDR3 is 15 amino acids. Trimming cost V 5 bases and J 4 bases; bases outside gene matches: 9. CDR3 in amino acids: CASSARGTGTYGYTF. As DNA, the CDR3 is TGTGCCAGCAGCGCAAGAGGGACAGGTACCTATGGCTACACCTTC.

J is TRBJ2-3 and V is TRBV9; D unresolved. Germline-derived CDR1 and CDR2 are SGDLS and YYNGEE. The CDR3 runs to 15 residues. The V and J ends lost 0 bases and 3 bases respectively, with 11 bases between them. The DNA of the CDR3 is TGTGCCAGCAGCGTAGCAGAACGACATACAGATACGCAGTATTTT. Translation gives CASSVAERHTDTQYF.

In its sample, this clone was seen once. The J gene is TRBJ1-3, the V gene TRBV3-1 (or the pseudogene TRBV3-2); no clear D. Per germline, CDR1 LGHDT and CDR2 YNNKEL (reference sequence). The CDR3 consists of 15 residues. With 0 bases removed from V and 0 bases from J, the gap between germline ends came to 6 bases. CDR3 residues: CASSQDAVSGNTIYF. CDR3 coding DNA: TGTGCCAGCAGCCAAGACGCGGTCTCTGGAAACACCATATATTTT.

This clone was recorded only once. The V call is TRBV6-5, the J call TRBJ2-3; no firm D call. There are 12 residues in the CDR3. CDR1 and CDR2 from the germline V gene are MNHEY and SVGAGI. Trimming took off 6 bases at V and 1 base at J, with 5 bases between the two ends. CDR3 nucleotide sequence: TGTGCCAGCAGCCCGGGCACAGATACGCAGTATTTT. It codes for CASSPGTDTQYF.

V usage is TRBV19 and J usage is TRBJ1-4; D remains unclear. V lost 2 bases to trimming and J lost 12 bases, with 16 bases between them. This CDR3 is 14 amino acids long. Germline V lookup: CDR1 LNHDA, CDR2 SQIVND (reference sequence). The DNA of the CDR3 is TGTGCCAGTAGTATAAACGGTCACCCCTCCGAACTGTTTTTT. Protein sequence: CASSINGHPSELFF.

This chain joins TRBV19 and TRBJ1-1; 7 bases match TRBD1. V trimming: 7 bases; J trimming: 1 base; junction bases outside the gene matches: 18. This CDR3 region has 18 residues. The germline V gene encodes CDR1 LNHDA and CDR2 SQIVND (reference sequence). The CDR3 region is CASNGRGFSNAPNTEAFF. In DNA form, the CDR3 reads TGTGCCAGTAACGGCAGGGGGTTCTCTAATGCCCCGAACACTGAAGCTTTCTTT.

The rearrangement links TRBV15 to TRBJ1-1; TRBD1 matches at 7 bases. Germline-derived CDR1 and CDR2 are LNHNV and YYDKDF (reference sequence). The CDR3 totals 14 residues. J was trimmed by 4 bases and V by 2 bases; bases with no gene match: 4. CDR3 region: CATSRPGTVTEAFF. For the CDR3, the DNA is TGTGCCACCAGCAGACCCGGGACAGTCACTGAAGCTTTCTTT.

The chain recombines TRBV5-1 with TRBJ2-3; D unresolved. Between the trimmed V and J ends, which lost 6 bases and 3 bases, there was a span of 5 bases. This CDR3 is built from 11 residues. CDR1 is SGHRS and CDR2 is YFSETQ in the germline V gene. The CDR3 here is CASKETDTQYF. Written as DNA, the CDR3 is TGCGCCAGCAAAGAGACAGATACGCAGTATTTT.

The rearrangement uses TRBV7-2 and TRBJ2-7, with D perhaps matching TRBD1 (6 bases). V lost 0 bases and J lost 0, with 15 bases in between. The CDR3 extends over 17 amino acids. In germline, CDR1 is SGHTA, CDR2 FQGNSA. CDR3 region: CASSLAQWTESSYEQYF. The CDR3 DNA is TGTGCCAGCAGCTTAGCGCAATGGACAGAGAGCTCCTACGAGCAGTACTTC.

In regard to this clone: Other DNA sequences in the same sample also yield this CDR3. Here the CDR3 DNA reads TGTGCCAGCTCACCGAAGCAGGGGCAGCCCCAGCATTTT. Translated: CASSPKQGQPQHF. The chain uses TRBV18 and TRBJ1-5; tentative D call: TRBD1 (6 bases). With 3 bases removed from V and 7 bases from J, the gap between germline ends came to 10 bases. The CDR3 is 13 residues long. The germline V gene has CDR1 KGHSH and CDR2 LQKENI.